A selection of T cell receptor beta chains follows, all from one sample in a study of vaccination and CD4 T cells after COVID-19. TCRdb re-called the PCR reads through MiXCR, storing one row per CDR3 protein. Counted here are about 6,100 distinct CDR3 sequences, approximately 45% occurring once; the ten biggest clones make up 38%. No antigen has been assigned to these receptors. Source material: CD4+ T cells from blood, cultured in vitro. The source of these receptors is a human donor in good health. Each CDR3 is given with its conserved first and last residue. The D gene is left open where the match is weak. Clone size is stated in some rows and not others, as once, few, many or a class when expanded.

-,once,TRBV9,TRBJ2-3,TGTGCCAGCAGCGTAACCGGGACACTCACAGATACGCAGTATTTT,CASSVTGTLTDTQYF
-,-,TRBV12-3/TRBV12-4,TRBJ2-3,TGTGCCAGCTCAGGAGCCGCCCGCACAGATACGCAGTATTTT,CASSGAARTDTQYF
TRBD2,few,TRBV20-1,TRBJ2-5,TGCAGTGCAACGACTAGCGGGGAGTGGGAGACCCAGTACTTC,CSATTSGEWETQYF
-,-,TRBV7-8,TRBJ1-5,TGTGCCAGCAGCTTAATGTCGGCGCAGTCGAGCAATCAGCCCCAGCATTTT,CASSLMSAQSSNQPQHF
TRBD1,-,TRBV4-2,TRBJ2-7,TGTGCCAGCAGCCAACACGAAGACGGGACAGGGCTTTACGAGCAGTACTTC,CASSQHEDGTGLYEQYF
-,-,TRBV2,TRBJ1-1,TGTGCCAGCAGCTGGGGGGATTTGGACACTGAAGCTTTCTTT,CASSWGDLDTEAFF
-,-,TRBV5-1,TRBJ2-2,TGCGCCAGCAGCTCCCAGGGGAGCGGCACCGGGGAGCTGTTTTTT,CASSSQGSGTGELFF
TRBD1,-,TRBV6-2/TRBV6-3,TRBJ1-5,TGTGCCAGCAGTCACCCGGGACAGGGGGTAAAGGGGCCAAATCAGCCCCAGCATTTT,CASSHPGQGVKGPNQPQHF
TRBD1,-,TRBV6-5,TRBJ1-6,TGTGCCAGCAGTTTGGACAGGTCCCTTATCCGTATTTCACCCCTCCACTTT,CASSLDRSLIRISPLHF
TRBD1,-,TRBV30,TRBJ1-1,TGTGCCTGGAGTTTCGACAGGGTAACTGAAGCTTTCTTT,CAWSFDRVTEAFF
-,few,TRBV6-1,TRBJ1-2,TGTGCCAGCAGCGACCCATATGGCTACACCTTC,CASSDPYGYTF
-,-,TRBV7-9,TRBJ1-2,TGTGCCAGCAGCTTTTCAGGGAGTGGTTCATCTGGCTACACCTTC,CASSFSGSGSSGYTF
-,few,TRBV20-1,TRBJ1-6,TGCAGCGGACGGGACTACAGGGATAATTCACCCCTCCACTTT,CSGRDYRDNSPLHF
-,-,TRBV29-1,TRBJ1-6,TGCAGCGTTAGAACCCAGGACTCTAATTCACCCCTCCACTTT,CSVRTQDSNSPLHF
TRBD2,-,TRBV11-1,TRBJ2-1,TGTGCCAGCACCGAAAGAGCGGGGGGATACTACAATGAGCAGTTCTTC,CASTERAGGYYNEQFF
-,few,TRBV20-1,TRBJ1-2,TGCAGTGCTAGAGTGGGAACCTATGGCTACACCTTC,CSARVGTYGYTF
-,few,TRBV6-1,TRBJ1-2,TGTGCCAGCAGTCCCCCCGGGACCCTAGCTAACTATGGCTACACCTTC,CASSPPGTLANYGYTF
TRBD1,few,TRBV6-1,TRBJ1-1,TGTGCCAGCAGTGAACCTAGGACAGGGACTGAAGCTTTCTTT,CASSEPRTGTEAFF
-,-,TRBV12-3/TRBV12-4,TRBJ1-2,TGTGCCAGCAGTTTGGAGGGGAACTATGGCTACACCTTC,CASSLEGNYGYTF
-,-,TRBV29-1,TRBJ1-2,TGCAGCGTGTCCCACAGGGACTATGGCTACACCTTC,CSVSHRDYGYTF
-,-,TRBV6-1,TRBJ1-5,TGTGCCAGCGGGGTCAGAGTTGATCAGCCCCAGCATTTT,CASGVRVDQPQHF
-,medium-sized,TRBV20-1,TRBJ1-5,TGCAGTGCATCTACGATAGGGGTAGATCAGCCCCAGCATTTT,CSASTIGVDQPQHF
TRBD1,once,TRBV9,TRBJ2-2,TGTGCCAGCAGCGTAGAGCCCCCCCGGGACAGGGAACACCGGGGAGCTGTTTTT,CASSVEPPRDREHRGAVF
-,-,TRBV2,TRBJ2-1,TGTGCCAGCAGTCCTGACACGTTCGATGAGCAGTTCTTC,CASSPDTFDEQFF
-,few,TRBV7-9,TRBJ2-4,TGTGCCAGCAGCTTAGGAGCAGGGGTAGCCAAAAACATTCAGTACTTC,CASSLGAGVAKNIQYF
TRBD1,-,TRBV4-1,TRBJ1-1,TGCGCCAGCAGCCAAGAAGGGGGCTTGGGCACTGAAGCTTTCTTT,CASSQEGGLGTEAFF
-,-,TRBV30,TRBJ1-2,TGTGCCTGGATAGGGGACGGTGGCTACACCTTC,CAWIGDGGYTF
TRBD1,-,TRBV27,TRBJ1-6,TGTGCCAGCACGGACAGGGTGGATTCACCCCTCCACTTT,CASTDRVDSPLHF
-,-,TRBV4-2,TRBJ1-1,TGTGCCAGCAGCCAAGCAGGGGTTACTGAAGCTTTCTTT,CASSQAGVTEAFF
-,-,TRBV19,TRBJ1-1,TGTGCCACCGGAACCGAGAGGGCTTTCTTT,CATGTERAFF
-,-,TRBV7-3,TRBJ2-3,TGTGCCAGCAGCCTGTCGGGGACACAAGATACGCAGTATTTT,CASSLSGTQDTQYF
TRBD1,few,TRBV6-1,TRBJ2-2,TGTGCCAGCAGAGAGGGACAGTCGAACACCGGGGAGCTGTTTTTT,CASREGQSNTGELFF
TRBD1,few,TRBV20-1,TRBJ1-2,TGCAGTGCTAGAGTCACAGGGGGAATGGACTATGGCTACACCTTC,CSARVTGGMDYGYTF
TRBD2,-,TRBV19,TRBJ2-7,TGTGCCAGTAGTGGCCGTGGCGAGCGGGGAGCCTACGAGCAGTACTTC,CASSGRGERGAYEQYF
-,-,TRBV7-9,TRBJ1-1,TGTGCCAGCACCTGGACAGCGAACACTGAAGCTTTCTTT,CASTWTANTEAFF
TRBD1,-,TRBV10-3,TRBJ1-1,TGTGCCATCACCTCCGGACAGGGGCCACAAGAAGCTTTCTTT,CAITSGQGPQEAFF
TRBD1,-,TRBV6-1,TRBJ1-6,TGTGCCAGCAGCGGACAGGGGGGTTCACCCCTCCACTTT,CASSGQGGSPLHF
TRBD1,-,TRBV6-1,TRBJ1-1,TGTGCCAGCACTCCCGACAGGGGGCTTTACACTGAAGCTTTCTTT,CASTPDRGLYTEAFF
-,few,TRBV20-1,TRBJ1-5,TGCAGTGCTAGTAAATCAGCCAACCTTCAGCCCCAGCATTTT,CSASKSANLQPQHF
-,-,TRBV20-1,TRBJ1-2,TGCAGTGCTAGAGGTCCCGCAGCCCTCTCGACTCCCATCGGTGGCTACACCTTC,CSARGPAALSTPIGGYTF
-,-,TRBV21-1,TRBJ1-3,TGTGCCAGCAGTTCAAGAGGAGGACGGGCGATGGACACCATATATTTT,CASSSRGGRAMDTIYF
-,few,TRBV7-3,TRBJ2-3,TGTGCCAGCAGCTTAAGGATTGGCACAGATACGCAGTATTTT,CASSLRIGTDTQYF
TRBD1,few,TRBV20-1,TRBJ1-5,TGCAGTGGCTCACCGACAGGGGGCCGGGGCAATCAGCCCCAGCATTTT,CSGSPTGGRGNQPQHF
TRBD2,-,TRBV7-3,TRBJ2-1,TGTGCCAGCAGCTCGACTAGCGGGATGTACAATGAGCAGTTCTTC,CASSSTSGMYNEQFF
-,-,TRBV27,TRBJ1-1,TGTGCCAGCAGTGCGAAGGGACAAGCCTACACTGAAGCTTTCTTT,CASSAKGQAYTEAFF
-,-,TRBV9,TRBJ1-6,TGTGCCAGCAGCGTAGAACCTGGGACAAGTAATTCACCCCTCCACTTT,CASSVEPGTSNSPLHF
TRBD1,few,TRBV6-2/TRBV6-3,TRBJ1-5,TGTGCCAGCAGGGGCACAGGGGAGGGTCAGCCCCAGCATTTT,CASRGTGEGQPQHF
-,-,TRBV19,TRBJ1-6,TGTGCCAGTAGTATGGTGGGGGTCTCTGGGAATTCACCCCTCCACTTT,CASSMVGVSGNSPLHF
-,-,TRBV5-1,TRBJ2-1,TGCGCCAGCAGCTTGGGGGGGGCTACCTACAATGAGCAGTTCTTC,CASSLGGATYNEQFF
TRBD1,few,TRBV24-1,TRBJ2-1,TGTGCCACCGGACAGGGGGTAATGGATGAGCAGTTCTTC,CATGQGVMDEQFF
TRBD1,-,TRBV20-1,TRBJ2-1,TGCAGTGCTAGAGACCCGGGACAGGGTGAAGTCGAGCAGTTCTTC,CSARDPGQGEVEQFF
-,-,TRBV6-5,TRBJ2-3,TGTGCCAGCAGTTCCTCTCCTGGAGCGCTACGCACAGATACGCAGTATTTT,CASSSSPGALRTDTQYF
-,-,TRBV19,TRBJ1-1,TGTGCCAGCGATACCCGCGGGGGGCTCACTGAAGCTTTCTTT,CASDTRGGLTEAFF
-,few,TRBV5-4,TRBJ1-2,TGTGCCAGCAGTCCCGGGATCTATGGCTACACCTTC,CASSPGIYGYTF
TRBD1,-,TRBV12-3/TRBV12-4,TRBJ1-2,TGTGCCAGCAGTTTTGGACAGGGGCGAAACTATGGCTACACCTTC,CASSFGQGRNYGYTF